This TCR beta chain was identified in a study of PD-1 blockade in classical Hodgkin lymphoma. Points from the study as a whole: Complete responders possessed baseline diversity comparable to newly diagnosed patients.

Stated time point: cycle 4 day 1 (C4D1), after five to seven weeks of nivolumab. After autologous stem cell transplantation all patients relapsed, and prior brentuximab vedotin exposure differed between cohorts. Points on this clone: Its specificity is not known.

Some clones are missing from TCRdb's copy, which holds only in-frame ones; the method was immunoSEQ multiplex PCR. The table shows roughly 100,000 clones, with roughly 91% occurring only once. The source of this sequence is a human donor with classical Hodgkin lymphoma. This sample comprised peripheral blood mononuclear cells (PBMCs), obtained before the fourth cycle of nivolumab.

CDR3: CASSANRGREKLFF. Here the CDR3 DNA reads TGTGCCAGCAGCGCCAACAGGGGTCGTGAAAAACTGTTTTTT. The V gene is TRBV9, the J gene TRBJ1-4, with 7 bases that match TRBD1. Germline-derived CDR1 and CDR2 are SGDLS and YYNGEE. J was trimmed by 7 bases and V by 3 bases; bases with no gene match: 6. This CDR3 has 14 amino acids.